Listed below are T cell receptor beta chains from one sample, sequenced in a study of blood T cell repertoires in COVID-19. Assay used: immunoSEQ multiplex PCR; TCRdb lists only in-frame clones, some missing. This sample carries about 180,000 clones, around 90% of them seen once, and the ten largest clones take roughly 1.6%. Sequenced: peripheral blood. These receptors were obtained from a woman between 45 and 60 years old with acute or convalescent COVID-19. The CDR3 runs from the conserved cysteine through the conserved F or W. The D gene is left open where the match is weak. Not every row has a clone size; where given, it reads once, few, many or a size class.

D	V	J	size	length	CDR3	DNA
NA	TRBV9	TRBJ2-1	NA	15	CASSVDGGSYNEQFF	TGTGCCAGCAGCGTAGATGGGGGGTCCTACAATGAGCAGTTCTTC
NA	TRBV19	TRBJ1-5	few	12	CATRQSNQPQHF	TGTGCCACCCGACAATCCAATCAGCCCCAGCATTTT
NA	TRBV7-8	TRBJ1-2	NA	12	CASSLGGDGYTF	TGTGCCAGCAGCTTAGGGGGAGATGGCTACACCTTC
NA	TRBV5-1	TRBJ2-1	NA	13	CASSSAGYNEQFF	TGCGCCAGCAGCTCGGCAGGCTACAATGAGCAGTTCTTC
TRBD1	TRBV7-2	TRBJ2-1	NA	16	CASSLNPQGAGNEQFF	TGTGCCAGCAGCTTAAATCCCCAGGGGGCGGGGAATGAGCAGTTCTTC
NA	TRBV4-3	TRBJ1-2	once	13	CASSQDRNYGYTF	TGCGCCAGCAGCCAAGACAGAAACTATGGCTACACCTTC
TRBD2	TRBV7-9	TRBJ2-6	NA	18	CASSSGTSGISGANVLTF	TGTGCCAGCAGCTCCGGGACTAGCGGGATCTCTGGGGCCAACGTCCTGACTTTC
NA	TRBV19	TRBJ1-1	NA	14	CASSILGGNTEAFF	TGTGCCAGTAGTATACTCGGCGGGAACACTGAAGCTTTCTTT
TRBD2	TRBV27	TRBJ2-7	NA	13	CASSPSSGNLGYF	TGTGCCAGCAGTCCTTCTAGCGGGAACCTAGGTTACTTC
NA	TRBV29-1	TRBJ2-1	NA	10	CSVSGNEQFF	TGCAGCGTTTCGGGAAATGAGCAGTTCTTC
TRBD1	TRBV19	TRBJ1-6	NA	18	CASRPTGGWQSYNSPLHF	TGTGCCAGTAGACCTACAGGGGGCTGGCAGTCCTATAATTCACCCCTCCACTTT
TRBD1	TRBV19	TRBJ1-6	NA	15	CASSREGDSNSPLHF	TGTGCCAGTAGCCGAGAGGGGGACAGTAATTCACCCCTCCACTTT
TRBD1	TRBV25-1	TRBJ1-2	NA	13	CASSGRQGYGYTF	TGTGCCAGCAGTGGTCGACAGGGGTATGGCTACACCTTC
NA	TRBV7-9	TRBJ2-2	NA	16	CASSLIARTNTGELFF	TGTGCCAGCAGCTTAATAGCCAGAACGAACACCGGGGAGCTGTTTTTT
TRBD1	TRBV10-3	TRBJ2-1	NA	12	CAIRDRAIEQFF	TGTGCCATCAGAGACAGGGCGATTGAGCAGTTCTTC
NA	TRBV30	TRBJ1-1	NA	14	CAWSRKSVNTEAFF	TGTGCCTGGAGTCGCAAATCGGTGAACACTGAAGCTTTCTTT
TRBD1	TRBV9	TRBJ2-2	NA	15	CASSARAGGAGELFF	TGTGCCAGCAGCGCCAGAGCAGGGGGTGCCGGGGAGCTGTTTTTT
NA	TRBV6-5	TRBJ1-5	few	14	CASSYSGAHQPQHF	TGTGCCAGCAGTTACTCGGGGGCCCATCAGCCCCAGCATTTT
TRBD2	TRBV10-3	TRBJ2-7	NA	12	CATAGEGREQYF	TGTGCCACCGCGGGGGAGGGCCGGGAGCAGTACTTC
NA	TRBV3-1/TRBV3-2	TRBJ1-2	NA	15	CASSQDLNGGYGYTF	TGTGCCAGCAGCCAAGATCTTAATGGCGGCTATGGCTACACCTTC
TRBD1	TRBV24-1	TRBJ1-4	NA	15	CATSDSGQGNEKLFF	TGTGCCACCAGTGATTCGGGACAGGGAAATGAAAAACTGTTTTTT
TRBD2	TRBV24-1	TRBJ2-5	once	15	CATSDESGGRETQYF	TGTGCCACCAGTGATGAGTCGGGGGGACGAGAGACCCAGTACTTC
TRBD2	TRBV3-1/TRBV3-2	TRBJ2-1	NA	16	CASDPGTSTLYNEQFF	TGTGCCAGCGACCCGGGGACTAGCACCCTCTACAATGAGCAGTTCTTC
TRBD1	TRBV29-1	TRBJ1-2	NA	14	CSVAEVQTGGGYTF	TGCAGCGTAGCGGAGGTACAAACAGGGGGAGGCTACACCTTC
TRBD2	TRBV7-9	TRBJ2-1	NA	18	CASSLNVKAGGVGNEQFF	TGTGCCAGCAGCTTAAATGTTAAGGCGGGAGGGGTTGGAAATGAGCAGTTCTTC
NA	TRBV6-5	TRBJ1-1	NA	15	CASSYYQVLDTEAFF	TGTGCCAGCAGTTATTACCAGGTCTTGGACACTGAAGCTTTCTTT
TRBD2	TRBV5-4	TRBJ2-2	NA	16	CASSVAGVWNTGELFF	TGTGCCAGCAGCGTAGCGGGAGTGTGGAACACCGGGGAGCTGTTTTTT
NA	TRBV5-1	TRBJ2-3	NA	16	CASSLGRDTNTDTQYF	TGCGCCAGCAGCTTGGGCAGGGATACCAACACAGATACGCAGTATTTT
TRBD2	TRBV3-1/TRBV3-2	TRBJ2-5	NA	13	CASRGGGEETQYF	TGTGCCAGCAGGGGCGGGGGGGAAGAGACCCAGTACTTC
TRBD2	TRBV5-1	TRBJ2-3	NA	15	CASSLTGGITDTQYF	TGCGCCAGCAGCTTGACGGGGGGGATCACAGATACGCAGTATTTT
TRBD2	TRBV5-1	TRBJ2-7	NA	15	CASSSRAGERYEQYF	TGCGCCAGCAGCTCTCGAGCGGGAGAGAGGTACGAGCAGTACTTC
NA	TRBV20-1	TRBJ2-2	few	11	CSAQGPGELFF	TGCAGTGCTCAGGGGCCCGGGGAGCTGTTTTTT
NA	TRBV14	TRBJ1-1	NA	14	CASSLGRGSTEAFF	TGTGCCAGCAGCCTTGGAAGGGGGTCCACTGAAGCTTTCTTT
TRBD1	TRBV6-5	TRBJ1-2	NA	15	CASSYDGQGVFGYTF	TGTGCCAGCAGTTACGACGGACAGGGGGTATTCGGCTACACCTTC
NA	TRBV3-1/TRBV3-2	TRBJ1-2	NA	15	CASSRGASYRDGYTF	TGTGCCAGCAGCCGAGGGGCCTCCTACAGGGACGGCTACACCTTC
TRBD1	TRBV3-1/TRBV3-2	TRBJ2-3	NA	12	CASSLDRGTQYF	TGTGCCAGCAGCCTTGACAGGGGAACGCAGTATTTT
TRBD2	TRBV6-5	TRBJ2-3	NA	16	CASSFQTGLDADTQYF	TGTGCCAGCAGTTTCCAGACGGGACTAGACGCAGATACGCAGTATTTT
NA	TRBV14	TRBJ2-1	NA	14	CASSHPAVYNEQFF	TGTGCCAGCAGCCACCCAGCGGTTTACAATGAGCAGTTCTTC
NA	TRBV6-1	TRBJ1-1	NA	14	CASSELRIRAEAFF	TGTGCCAGCAGTGAACTCAGGATCAGGGCTGAAGCTTTCTTT
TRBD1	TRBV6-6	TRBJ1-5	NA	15	CASSPRGNSNQPQHF	TGTGCCAGCAGCCCCAGGGGGAATAGCAATCAGCCCCAGCATTTT
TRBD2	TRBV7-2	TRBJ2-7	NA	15	CASSSLNSGGGEQYF	TGTGCCAGCAGCTCCTTGAACAGCGGGGGAGGCGAGCAGTACTTC
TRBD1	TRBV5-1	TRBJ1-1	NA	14	CASSLQGARTEAFF	TGCGCCAGCAGCTTACAGGGGGCGAGAACTGAAGCTTTCTTT
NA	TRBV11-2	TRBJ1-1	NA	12	CASSLEAGKAFF	TGTGCCAGCAGCTTAGAAGCAGGGAAAGCTTTCTTT
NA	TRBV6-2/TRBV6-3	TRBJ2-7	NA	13	CASTPWASYEQYF	TGTGCCAGCACCCCCTGGGCCTCCTACGAGCAGTACTTC
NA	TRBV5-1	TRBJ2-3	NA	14	CASSLAIGTDTQYF	TGCGCCAGCAGCTTGGCCATAGGCACAGATACGCAGTATTTT